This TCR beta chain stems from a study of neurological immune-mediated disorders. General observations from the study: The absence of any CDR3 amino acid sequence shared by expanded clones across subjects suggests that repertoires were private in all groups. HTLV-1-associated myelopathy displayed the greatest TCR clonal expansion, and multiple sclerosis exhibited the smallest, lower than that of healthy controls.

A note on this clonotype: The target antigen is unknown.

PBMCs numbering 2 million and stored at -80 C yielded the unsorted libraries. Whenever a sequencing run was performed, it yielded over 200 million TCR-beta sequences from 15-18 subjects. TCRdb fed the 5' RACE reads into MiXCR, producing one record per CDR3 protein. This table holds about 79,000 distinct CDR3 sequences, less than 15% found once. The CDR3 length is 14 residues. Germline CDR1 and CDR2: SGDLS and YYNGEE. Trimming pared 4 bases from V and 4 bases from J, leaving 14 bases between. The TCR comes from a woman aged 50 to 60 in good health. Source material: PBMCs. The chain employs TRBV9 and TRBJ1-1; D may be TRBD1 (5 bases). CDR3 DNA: TGTGCCAGCAGCACCAGGGCAGAGGGCACTGAAGCTTTCTTT. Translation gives CASSTRAEGTEAFF.